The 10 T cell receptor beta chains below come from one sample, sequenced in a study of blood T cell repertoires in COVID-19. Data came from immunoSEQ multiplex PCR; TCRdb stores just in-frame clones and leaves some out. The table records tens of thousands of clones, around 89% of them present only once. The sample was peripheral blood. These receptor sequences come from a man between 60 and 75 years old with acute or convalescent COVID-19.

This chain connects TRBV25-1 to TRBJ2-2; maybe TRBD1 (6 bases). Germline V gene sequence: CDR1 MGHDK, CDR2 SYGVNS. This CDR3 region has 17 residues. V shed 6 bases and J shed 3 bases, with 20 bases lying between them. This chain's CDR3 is CASRPSGTFLYTGELFF. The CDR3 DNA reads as TGTGCCAGCAGACCATCCGGGACATTTTTGTACACCGGGGAGCTGTTTTTT.

The CDR3 here is CASSARGTGRTDTQYF. The CDR3 DNA follows: TGTGCCAGCAGCGCGCGCGGGACAGGGCGGACAGATACGCAGTATTTT. The chain has TRBV11-3 and TRBJ2-3; 9 bases match TRBD1. CDR1 and CDR2 (germline): SGHNT, YENEEA. This CDR3 has 16 residues. V shed 5 bases, J shed 3 bases, and the junction held 9 bases outside the gene matches.

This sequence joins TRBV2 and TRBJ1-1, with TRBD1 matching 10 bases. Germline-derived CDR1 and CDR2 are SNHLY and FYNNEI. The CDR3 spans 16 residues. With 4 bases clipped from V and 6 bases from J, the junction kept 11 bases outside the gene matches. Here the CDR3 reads CASSGGTGVFGPEAFF. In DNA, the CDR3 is TGTGCCAGCAGTGGGGGGACAGGGGTTTTCGGCCCTGAAGCTTTCTTT.

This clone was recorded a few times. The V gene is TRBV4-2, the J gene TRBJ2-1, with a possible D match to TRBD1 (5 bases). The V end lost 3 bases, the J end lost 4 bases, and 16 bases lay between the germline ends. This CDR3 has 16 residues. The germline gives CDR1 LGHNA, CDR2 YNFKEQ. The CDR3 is CASSQHPGPGYNEQFF. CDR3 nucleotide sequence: TGTGCCAGCAGCCAGCACCCCGGACCAGGGTACAATGAGCAGTTCTTC.

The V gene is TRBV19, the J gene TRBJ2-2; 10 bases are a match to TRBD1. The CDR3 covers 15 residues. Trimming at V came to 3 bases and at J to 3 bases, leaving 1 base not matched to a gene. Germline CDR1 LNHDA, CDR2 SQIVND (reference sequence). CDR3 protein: CASSIGTGDTGELFF. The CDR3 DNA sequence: TGTGCCAGTAGTATCGGGACAGGGGACACCGGGGAGCTGTTTTTT.

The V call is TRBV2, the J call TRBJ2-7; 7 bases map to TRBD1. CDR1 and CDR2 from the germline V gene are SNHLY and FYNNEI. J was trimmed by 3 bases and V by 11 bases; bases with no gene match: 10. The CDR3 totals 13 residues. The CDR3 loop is CAGQPGQYYEQYF. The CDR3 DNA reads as TGTGCCGGGCAACCGGGACAGTACTACGAGCAGTACTTC.

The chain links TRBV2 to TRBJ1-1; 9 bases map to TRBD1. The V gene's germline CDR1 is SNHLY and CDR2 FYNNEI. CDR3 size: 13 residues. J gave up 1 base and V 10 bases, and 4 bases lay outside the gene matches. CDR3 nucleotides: TGTGCCACCTCGACAGGGGGGAACACTGAAGCTTTCTTT. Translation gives CATSTGGNTEAFF.

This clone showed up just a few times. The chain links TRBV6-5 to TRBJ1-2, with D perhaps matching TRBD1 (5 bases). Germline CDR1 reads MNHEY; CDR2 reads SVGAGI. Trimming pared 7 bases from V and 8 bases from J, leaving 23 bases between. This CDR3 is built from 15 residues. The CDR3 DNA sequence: TGTGCCAGCAATCCCCCAGAACGACAGTCTCCCGGCTACACCTTC. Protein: CASNPPERQSPGYTF.

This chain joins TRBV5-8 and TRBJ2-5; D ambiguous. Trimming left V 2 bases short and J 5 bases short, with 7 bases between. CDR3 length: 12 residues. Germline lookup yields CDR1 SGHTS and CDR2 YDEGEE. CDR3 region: CASSLLAETQYF. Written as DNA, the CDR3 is TGTGCCAGCAGCTTATTGGCCGAGACCCAGTACTTC.

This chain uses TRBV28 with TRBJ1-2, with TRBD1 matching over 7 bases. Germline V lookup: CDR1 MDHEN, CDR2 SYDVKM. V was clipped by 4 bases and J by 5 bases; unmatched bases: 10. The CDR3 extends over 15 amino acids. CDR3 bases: TGTGCCAGCAGTTCTGAAGCGACAGGGTCGTATGGCTACACCTTC. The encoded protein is CASSSEATGSYGYTF.